Listed here are 12 T cell receptor beta chains from one sample, sequenced in a study of T cell responses to AZD1222 COVID-19 vaccine. Using immunoSEQ multiplex PCR, the repertoire was profiled, and TCRdb retains in-frame clones only, with some absent. The profile covers about 100,000 clones, with around nine tenths appearing a single time and approximately 1.7% taken by the ten largest. The sample in question was peripheral blood, obtained on day 0 of AZD1222 vaccination. All receptors come from an adult in good health.

This rearrangement joins TRBV27 to TRBJ2-3; the match to TRBD2 covers 7 bases. The ends lost 2 bases at V and 11 bases at J; junction bases unmatched: 4. Germline V gene sequence: CDR1 MNHEY, CDR2 SMNVEV (reference sequence). This CDR3 has 12 amino acids. The CDR3 reads CASSLGGGEQYF. CDR3 nucleotides: TGTGCCAGCAGTTTAGGGGGGGGAGAGCAGTATTTT.

This clone was picked up one time. This chain joins TRBV9 and TRBJ1-2; no firm D call. The CDR3 consists of 15 residues. The V gene's germline CDR1 is SGDLS and CDR2 YYNGEE. V was trimmed by 2 bases and J by 6 bases, leaving 17 bases between them. CDR3 sequence (DNA): TGTGCCAGCAGCGTGGAGGCAGGCTTTGGTCATGGCTACACCTTC. Amino acid sequence: CASSVEAGFGHGYTF.

The sample holds one count of this clone. The chain is built from TRBV30 and TRBJ1-6; 7 bases match TRBD1. CDR1 GTSNPN and CDR2 SVGIG come from the germline V gene (reference sequence). The CDR3 totals 11 residues. V lost 5 bases and J lost 15; bases outside the gene matches: 7. The CDR3 DNA reads as TGTGCCTGGTCCATTCAGGGGGACCTCCACTTT. Translation gives CAWSIQGDLHF.

The chain is built from TRBV11-2 and TRBJ2-2; 10 positions agree with TRBD2. Trimming removed 1 base from V and 6 bases from J; junction bases left unmatched: 8. Germline V gene sequence: CDR1 SGHAT, CDR2 FQNNGV. The CDR3 runs to 17 residues. The CDR3 loop is CASSLVVSSGSPGELFF. In DNA, the CDR3 is TGTGCCAGCAGCTTAGTGGTGTCTAGCGGGAGCCCCGGGGAGCTGTTTTTT.

The chain carries TRBV27 and TRBJ2-7; 10 bases match TRBD2. In germline, CDR1 is MNHEY, CDR2 SMNVEV (reference sequence). The CDR3 spans 15 residues. Trimming removed 2 bases from V and 2 bases from J; junction bases left unmatched: 3. CDR3 in DNA: TGTGCCAGCAGTTTAGGAGCGGGAGGGCCCTACGAGCAGTACTTC. It yields the protein CASSLGAGGPYEQYF.

V usage is TRBV6-5 and J usage is TRBJ1-2, with TRBD1 as a possible D gene (5 bases). The CDR3 length is 13 residues. Trimming left V 6 bases short and J 5 bases short, with 13 bases between. Germline CDR1 reads MNHEY; CDR2 reads SVGAGI. CDR3 nucleotides: TGTGCCAGCAGCGTCGGGACGGAATATGGCTACACCTTC. This codes for CASSVGTEYGYTF.

The CDR3 nucleotides read TGTGCCTGGAGTGTGGGGTTCGGAGACACTGAAGCTTTCTTT. As protein: CAWSVGFGDTEAFF. The J gene is TRBJ1-1, the V gene TRBV30; D gene unclear. Deletions cut 0 bases from V and 3 bases from J, with 11 bases between. The V gene's germline CDR1 is GTSNPN and CDR2 SVGIG (reference sequence). The CDR3 runs 14 residues.

V gene TRBV28 combines with J gene TRBJ2-3, with unresolved D. V was cut by 8 bases and J by 5 bases, with 11 bases left in between. Germline assignment: CDR1 MDHEN and CDR2 SYDVKM. This CDR3 comprises 12 residues. The CDR3 nucleotides read TGTGCCAGCGAACAAACTGTAGATACGCAGTATTTT. Its translation: CASEQTVDTQYF.

The chain couples TRBV27 to TRBJ2-1; D is uncertain. The ends were cut back, 6 bases at V and 5 bases at J, with 17 bases in the middle. CDR3 length: 15 amino acids. Germline CDR1 MNHEY, CDR2 SMNVEV (reference sequence). Written as DNA, the CDR3 is TGTGCCAGCAGCTCCCCAGCATATCCAAACAATGAGCAGTTCTTC. Protein: CASSSPAYPNNEQFF.

This chain uses TRBV6-6 with TRBJ1-6, with 7 positions matching TRBD1. Germline V CDR1 and CDR2: MNHNY, SVGAGI (reference sequence). The CDR3 runs 14 residues. Trimming cost V 6 bases and J 9 bases; bases outside gene matches: 8. This chain's CDR3 is CASSPWQGGSPLHF. The CDR3 region has the DNA TGTGCCAGCAGCCCGTGGCAGGGGGGTTCACCCCTCCACTTT.

The sample holds one count of this clone. This rearrangement joins TRBV9 to TRBJ1-2; D ambiguous. Germline assignment: CDR1 SGDLS and CDR2 YYNGEE. Trimming cost V 4 bases and J 3 bases, with 10 bases left between them. This CDR3 is 13 amino acids long. The CDR3 DNA is TGTGCCAGCAGCTTAAATGGAGACTATGGCTACACCTTC. Its protein is CASSLNGDYGYTF.

V is TRBV29-1 and J is TRBJ2-1; D call uncertain. CDR1 SQVTM and CDR2 ANQGSEA come from the germline V gene. The germline V and J ends were trimmed by 8 bases and 8 bases, with 10 bases remaining between them. The CDR3 loop spans 10 amino acids. The CDR3 sequence is CSLMADEQFF. In DNA, the CDR3 is TGCAGCCTTATGGCGGATGAGCAGTTCTTC.